This TCR beta chain comes out of a study of cytomegalovirus exposure and HLA in healthy donors. General observations from the study: There was a cluster of highly shared sequence variants that was likely a sequencing artifact. V- and J-gene trimming of TCR beta was linked (in a later analysis) to a missense DCLRE1C variant. Analysis was performed later, and it showed HLA-associated TCR beta chains to be more clonally expanded than equally common others.

A multiplex PCR was run with 60 Vbeta primers and 13 Jbeta primers. The data were produced by immunoSEQ multiplex PCR, yet TCRdb's version contains in-frame clones alone and is incomplete. Of over 150,000 clones in the sample, 75% to 85% are singletons; the top ten hold 6.5%. With respect to this clone: The antigen is undetermined. A read error may account for a junction end that differs from germline.

This CDR3 has 16 residues. Germline V gene data show CDR1 as SEHNR and CDR2 as FQNEAQ (reference sequence). The chain has TRBV7-9 and TRBJ1-6, with TRBD1 matching over 7 bases. The source material was PBMCs. This sequence was found in a woman in her 50s in good health and CMV-seropositive. The DNA of the CDR3 is TGTTCCAGCAGCCCCCGCGCCGGGACAGATAATTCACCCCTCCACTTT. This gives the protein CSSSPRAGTDNSPLHF.